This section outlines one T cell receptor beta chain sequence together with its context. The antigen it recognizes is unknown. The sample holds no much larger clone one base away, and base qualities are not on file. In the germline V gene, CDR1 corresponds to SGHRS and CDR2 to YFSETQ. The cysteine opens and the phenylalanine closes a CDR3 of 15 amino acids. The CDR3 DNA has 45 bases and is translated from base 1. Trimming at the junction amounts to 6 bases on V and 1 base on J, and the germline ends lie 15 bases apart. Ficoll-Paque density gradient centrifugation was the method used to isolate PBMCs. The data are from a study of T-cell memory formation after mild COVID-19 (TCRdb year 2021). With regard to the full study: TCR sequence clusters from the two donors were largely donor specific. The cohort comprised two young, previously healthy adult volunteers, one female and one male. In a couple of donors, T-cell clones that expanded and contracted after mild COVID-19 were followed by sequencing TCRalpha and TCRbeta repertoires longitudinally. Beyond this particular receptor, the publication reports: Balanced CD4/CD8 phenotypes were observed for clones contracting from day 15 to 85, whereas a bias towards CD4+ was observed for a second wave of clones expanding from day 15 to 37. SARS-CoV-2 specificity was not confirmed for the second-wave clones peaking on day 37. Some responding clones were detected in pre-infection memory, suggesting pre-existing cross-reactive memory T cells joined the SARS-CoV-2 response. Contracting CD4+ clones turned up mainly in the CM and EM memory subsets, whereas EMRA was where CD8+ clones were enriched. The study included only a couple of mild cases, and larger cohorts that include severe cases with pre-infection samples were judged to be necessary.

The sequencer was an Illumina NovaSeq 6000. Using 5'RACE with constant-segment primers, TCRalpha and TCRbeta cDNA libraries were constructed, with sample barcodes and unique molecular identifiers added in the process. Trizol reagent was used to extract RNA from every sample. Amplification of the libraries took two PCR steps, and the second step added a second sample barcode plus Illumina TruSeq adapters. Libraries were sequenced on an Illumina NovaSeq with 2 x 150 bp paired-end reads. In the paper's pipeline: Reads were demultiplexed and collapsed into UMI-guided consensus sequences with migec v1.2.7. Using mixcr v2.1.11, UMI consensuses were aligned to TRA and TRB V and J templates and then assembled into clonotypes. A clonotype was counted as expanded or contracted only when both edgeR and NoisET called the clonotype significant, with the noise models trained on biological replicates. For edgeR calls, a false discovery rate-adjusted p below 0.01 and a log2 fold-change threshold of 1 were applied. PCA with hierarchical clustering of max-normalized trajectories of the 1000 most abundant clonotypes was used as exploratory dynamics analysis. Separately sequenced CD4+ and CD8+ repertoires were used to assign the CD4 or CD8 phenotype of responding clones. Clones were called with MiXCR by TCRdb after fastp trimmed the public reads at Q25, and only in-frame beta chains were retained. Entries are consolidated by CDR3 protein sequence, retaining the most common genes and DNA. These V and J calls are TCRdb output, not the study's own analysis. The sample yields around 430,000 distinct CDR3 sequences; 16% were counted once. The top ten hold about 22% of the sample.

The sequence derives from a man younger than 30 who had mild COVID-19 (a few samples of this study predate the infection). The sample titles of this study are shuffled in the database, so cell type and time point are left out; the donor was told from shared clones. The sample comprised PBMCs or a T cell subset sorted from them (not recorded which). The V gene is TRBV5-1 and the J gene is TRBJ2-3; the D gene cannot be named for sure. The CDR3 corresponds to CASTPFQPRTDTQYF. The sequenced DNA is TGCGCCAGCACCCCCTTCCAGCCGCGCACAGATACGCAGTATTTT.